The TCR beta chain described here comes from a study of neoadjuvant anti-PD-1 for oral cavity cancer listed by TCRdb under 2021. For the study in its entirety: Before undergoing curative-intent surgical resection, most patients got three to four biweekly nivolumab doses at 3 mg/kg. Patients who did not progress were given a fourth nivolumab dose at about day 43 and had definitive surgical resection on days 50-56. Responders were defined as patients with complete response, partial response or stable disease by RECIST 1.1; non-responders were defined as patients with progression. An approximately 31% response rate was observed in the parent correlative cohort, in which around 12 patients were included.

PBMC libraries used mostly around 0.5 ug of input genomic DNA for deep sequencing, with six replicates per sample. The immunoSEQ hsTCRbeta kit was used to prepare TCRbeta libraries, following the manufacturer's instructions. The completed libraries were mixed into a single pool at 3 nM, then sequenced with an Illumina NovaSeq 6000 S4 flow cell. The published analysis was carried out like this. The immunoSEQ Analyzer was used for raw data preprocessing and quality control. The analysis was limited to productive rearrangements, and each clonotype was defined by a unique CDR3 amino acid sequence. Repertoire clonality was estimated as the Gini-Simpson index, which was calculated using the R package tcR. Student's t test was used to compare Gini indices, while Pearson correlation assessed associations with tumor size change. TCRdb stores this immuneACCESS table with in-frame sequences only. Part of the clones is absent; in the studies checked, under half of the shortfall reflects unresolved V genes, and no reason is known for the rest. The V and J calls and the clone size are those of that table, but D and trimming were determined from the DNA. The sample has 8,000 or so clones on record, 70% of them singletons. The ten largest clones capture 2.5% to 3% of the sample.

In this sample, this clone turned up a few times. Its antigen remains undetermined. Base qualities are not at hand, and no much larger clone is one base apart. The CDR3 runs 17 residues from the cysteine to the phenylalanine. Solely the CDR3 DNA is kept, with 51 bases framed from the first base. The germline V gene yields MNHNS for CDR1 and SASEGT for CDR2. Clipping removes 3 bases from V and 2 bases from J, with 8 as the unmatched junction base count. Broader findings and caveats from the paper: TCR analyses included only three patients per response group, and the authors called for larger cohorts for validation. Higher pretreatment blood TCRbeta clonality and lower post-treatment tumor TCRbeta clonality were correlated with higher pretreatment blood Treg/Th17 ratios. After neoadjuvant nivolumab, T cell clonality (Gini index) in PBMCs was significantly higher in non-responders than in responders.

The time point label, read with the paper, signifies: after neoadjuvant nivolumab, at surgical resection. None of the patients had received prior systemic or radiation treatment, and all were newly diagnosed with stage II-IVA oral cavity squamous cell carcinoma. The cohort was made up of patients with locally advanced, HPV-negative oral cavity squamous cell carcinoma. Peripheral blood mononuclear cells were analyzed directly and were not maintained or expanded in culture. Samples came from a longitudinal correlative study of a single-arm phase II trial of neoadjuvant nivolumab in oral cavity squamous cell carcinoma. Subject-matched pre- and post-treatment PBMCs and tumors from three responders and three non-responders were subjected to genomic DNA-based TCRbeta sequencing. Peripheral blood mononuclear cells were drawn once before nivolumab treatment and a second time after treatment, when surgery took place. The Maxwell RSC DNA from Cells kit was used to isolate genomic DNA from PBMCs.

Recombination connected TRBV6-1 to TRBJ2-5, and 11 bases in between align with TRBD2. The TCR originated in a person aged 35-80 years with oral cavity squamous cell carcinoma. Here the sequenced sample was PBMCs, taken after nivolumab (anti-PD-1) treatment. The CDR3 corresponds to CASSDPLAGASQETQYF. The base sequence is TGTGCCAGCAGTGACCCACTAGCGGGGGCCTCACAAGAGACCCAGTACTTC.